Following are 5 T cell receptor beta chains from one sample sequenced in a study of blood T cell repertoires in COVID-19. Generated by immunoSEQ multiplex PCR, the TCRdb table keeps only in-frame clones and is missing some. The sample contains 200,000 or so clones, nearly 85% of which appear only once. The sequenced sample consisted of peripheral blood. The receptors were sampled from a woman under 40 with acute or convalescent COVID-19.

The V call is TRBV7-8, the J call TRBJ2-2, with TRBD1 matching over 7 bases. Unmatched junction bases numbered 7, after V lost 0 bases and J lost 0 bases. The CDR3 runs to 18 residues. Germline CDR1 reads SGHVS; CDR2 reads FQNEAQ. The DNA of the CDR3 is TGTGCCAGCAGCTTAGCAATTTTTACAGGGGCGAACACCGGGGAGCTGTTTTTT. Protein product: CASSLAIFTGANTGELFF.

This chain joins TRBV10-3 and TRBJ2-7; D perhaps matches TRBD2 (6 bases). Trimming removed 0 bases at V and 2 bases at J, with 11 bases between. CDR3 length: 15 residues. Germline V gives CDR1 ENHRY, CDR2 SYGVKD. CDR3 amino acids: CAISESSGGAYEQYF. The CDR3 DNA sequence: TGTGCCATCAGTGAGTCTAGCGGAGGGGCCTACGAGCAGTACTTC.

The chain couples TRBV27 to TRBJ2-2; 11 nucleotides match TRBD1. J was trimmed by 7 bases and V by 1 base; bases with no gene match: 8. CDR1 and CDR2 from the germline V gene are MNHEY and SMNVEV (reference sequence). The CDR3 consists of 17 residues. The CDR3: CASSLYPGQGAFGELFF. CDR3 nucleotides: TGTGCCAGCAGTTTATATCCCGGACAGGGGGCGTTCGGGGAGCTGTTTTTT.

This clone came up a few times. The J gene is TRBJ2-5, the V gene TRBV7-2, with a weak D call TRBD1 (7 bases). The CDR3 has 15 amino acids. Between the trimmed V and J ends, which lost 7 bases and 4 bases, there was a span of 19 bases. CDR1 and CDR2 from the germline V gene are SGHTA and FQGNSA. The CDR3 loop is CASTLGGTGVETQYF. The CDR3 DNA follows: TGTGCCAGCACACTGGGGGGAACAGGGGTAGAGACCCAGTACTTC. Variable domain in full (rest from reference TRBV7-2 and TRBJ2-5): GAGVSQSPSNKVTEKGKDVELRCDPISGHTALYWYRQSLGQGLEFLIYFQGNSAPDKSGLPSDRFSAERTGGSVSTLTIQRTQQEDSAVYLCASTLGGTGVETQYFGPGTRLLVL.

This rearrangement joins TRBV24-1 to TRBJ1-4; 7 bases agree with TRBD1. Unmatched junction bases numbered 13, after V lost 4 bases and J lost 0 bases. Germline CDR1 KGHDR, CDR2 SFDVKD. The CDR3 totals 19 residues. The chain's CDR3 is CATSDKYRGKEATNEKLFF. CDR3 DNA sequence: TGTGCCACCAGTGACAAATACAGGGGTAAGGAGGCAACTAATGAAAAACTGTTTTTT.